The 10 T cell receptor beta chains reported below all come from one sample, sequenced in a study of glioma-infiltrating T cells after dendritic cell vaccination. Using immunoSEQ multiplex PCR, the repertoire was profiled, and TCRdb retains in-frame clones only, with some absent. The sample includes roughly 100,000 clones, less than 90% of them seen just once. Sample time point: after dendritic cell vaccination, including at tumor progression/relapse. Sequenced here: blood, sampled after dendritic cell vaccination. These receptors came from a human donor with glioblastoma.

The genes are TRBV29-1 and TRBJ1-1; D is possibly TRBD1 (5 bases). V was trimmed by 6 bases and J by 2 bases, leaving 16 bases between them. From germline, CDR1 is SQVTM and CDR2 ANQGSEA. The CDR3 loop spans 14 amino acids. CDR3 sequence (DNA): TGCAGCGTCTCCCGCGGGGGATTTAACACTGAAGCTTTCTTT. The encoded protein is CSVSRGGFNTEAFF. The variable domain in full, with the rest retrieved from reference TRBV29-1 and TRBJ1-1, is SAVISQKPSRDICQRGTSLTIQCQVDSQVTMMFWYRQQPGQSLTLIATANQGSEATYESGFVIDKFPISRPNLTFSTLTVSNMSPEDSSIYLCSVSRGGFNTEAFFGQGTRLTVV.

The V and J genes are TRBV18 and TRBJ1-6; TRBD1 is a possible D gene (5 bases). Between the trimmed V and J ends, which lost 6 bases and 8 bases, there was a span of 14 bases. CDR3 length: 14 amino acids. Per germline, CDR1 KGHSH and CDR2 LQKENI. As DNA, the CDR3 is TGTGCCAGCTCGACCCAGGGTCGAGATTCACCCCTCCACTTT. It yields the protein CASSTQGRDSPLHF.

This chain links TRBV6-1 with TRBJ1-1, with D possibly matching TRBD1 (6 bases). This CDR3 spans 13 amino acids. Looked up from germline, CDR1 is MNHNS and CDR2 is SASEGT. V was shortened by 3 bases and J by 4 bases, with 9 bases between the two germline ends. CDR3 coding DNA: TGTGCCAGCAGTGACAGGGGATCCACTGAAGCTTTCTTT. This gives the protein CASSDRGSTEAFF.

This clone showed up many times. V and J are TRBV7-6 and TRBJ2-2; 7 bases map to TRBD1. There are 16 residues in the CDR3. Looked up from germline, CDR1 is SGHVS and CDR2 is FNYEAQ. J gave up 0 bases and V 1 base, and 2 bases lay outside the gene matches. The CDR3 spells CASSLGGQANTGELFF. As DNA, the CDR3 is TGTGCCAGCAGCTTAGGCGGACAGGCGAACACCGGGGAGCTGTTTTTT.

The chain links TRBV7-9 to TRBJ2-3; 9 bases agree with TRBD1. Trimming took 5 bases from V and 2 from J; bases not matched to a gene: 5. Germline V gene data show CDR1 as SEHNR and CDR2 as FQNEAQ (reference sequence). The CDR3 is made up of 15 amino acids. The CDR3 DNA follows: TGTGCCAGCAGCCTCGGGACAGGGAACACAGATACGCAGTATTTT. This gives the protein CASSLGTGNTDTQYF.

This chain joins TRBV27 and TRBJ1-2; 8 positions match TRBD1. This CDR3 spans 13 amino acids. With V trimmed by 1 base and J by 7 bases, 2 bases remained unmatched. Germline assignment: CDR1 MNHEY and CDR2 SMNVEV (reference sequence). DNA for the CDR3: TGTGCCAGCAGTTTATGGACAGGGCTTGGCTACACCTTC. Encoded protein: CASSLWTGLGYTF.

The chain is built from TRBV6-1 and TRBJ2-5; 9 bases agree with TRBD1. V lost 5 bases, J lost 4 bases, and 5 bases stayed unmatched. The CDR3 runs to 14 residues. The germline V gene encodes CDR1 MNHNS and CDR2 SASEGT. The CDR3 DNA reads TGTGCCAGCAGTCACCCGGGACAGGGAGAGACCCAGTACTTC. The encoded protein is CASSHPGQGETQYF.

The chain has TRBV6-6 and TRBJ2-7, with a tentative D call TRBD2 (7 bases). V shed 6 bases and J shed 3 bases, with 18 bases lying between them. Germline CDR1 MNHNY, CDR2 SVGAGI (reference sequence). The CDR3 has 15 amino acids. CDR3 sequence reads: CASRGGTPDDYEQYF. The CDR3 coding sequence is TGTGCCAGCAGGGGAGGGACACCCGACGACTACGAGCAGTACTTC.

The chain joins TRBV7-8 to TRBJ1-5, with D possibly being TRBD1 (6 bases). Germline V gene lookup returns CDR1 SGHVS and CDR2 FQNEAQ. The V end lost 5 bases, the J end lost 1 base, and 18 bases lay between the germline ends. The CDR3 consists of 17 residues. The CDR3 nucleotides are TGTGCCAGCAGCCCAAGATCCCCAGGGGACAGCAATCAGCCCCAGCATTTT. Translated: CASSPRSPGDSNQPQHF.

V and J are TRBV5-4 and TRBJ2-1; D may be TRBD2 (6 bases). Germline loops: CDR1 SGHNT, CDR2 YYREEE (reference sequence). Trimming cost V 4 bases and J 4 bases, with 18 bases left between them. CDR3 size: 16 residues. The chain's CDR3 is CASSPSRERRYNEQFF. In nucleotides, the CDR3 is TGTGCCAGCAGCCCAAGCCGGGAGCGTCGGTACAATGAGCAGTTCTTC.